The sequence of this TCR beta chain was determined in a study of tumor-infiltrating lymphocytes in localized non-small cell lung cancer. The CDR3 has 17 residues. Germline V CDR1 and CDR2: SEHNR, FQNEAQ (reference sequence). Losses at the gene ends were 1 base for V and 5 bases for J; bases not matched to a gene: 9. This clone was observed a handful of times. Using immunoSEQ multiplex PCR, the repertoire was profiled, and TCRdb retains in-frame clones only, with some absent. The data contain fewer than 20,000 clones, about four fifths of them singletons. The source of this sequence is a human donor with non-small cell lung cancer. The sample taken for sequencing was lung tumor tissue. The J gene is TRBJ1-4, the V gene TRBV7-9, with TRBD1 identical over 8 bases. CDR3 DNA: TGTGCCAGCAGCTTAGAGGGCCGGGCAGGGGGCAATGAAAAACTGTTTTTT. Protein sequence: CASSLEGRAGGNEKLFF.